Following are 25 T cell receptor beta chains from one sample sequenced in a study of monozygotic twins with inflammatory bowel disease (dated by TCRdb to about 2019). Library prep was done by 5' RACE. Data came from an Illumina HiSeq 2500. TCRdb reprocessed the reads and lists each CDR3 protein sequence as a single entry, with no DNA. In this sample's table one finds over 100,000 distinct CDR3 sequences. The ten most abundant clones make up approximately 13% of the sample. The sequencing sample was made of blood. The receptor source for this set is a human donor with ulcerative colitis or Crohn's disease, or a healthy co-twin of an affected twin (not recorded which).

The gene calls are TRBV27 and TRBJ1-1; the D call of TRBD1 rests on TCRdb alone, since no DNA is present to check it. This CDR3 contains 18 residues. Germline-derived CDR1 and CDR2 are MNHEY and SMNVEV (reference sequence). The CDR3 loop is CASSFRRQERAGNTEAFF.

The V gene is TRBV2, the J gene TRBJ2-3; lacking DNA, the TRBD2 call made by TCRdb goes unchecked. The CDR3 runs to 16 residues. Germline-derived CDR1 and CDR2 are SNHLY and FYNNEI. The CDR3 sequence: CASSPGLAGGPDTQYF.

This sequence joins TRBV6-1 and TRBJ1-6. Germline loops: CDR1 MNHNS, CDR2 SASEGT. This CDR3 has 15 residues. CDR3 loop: CASSDGPTNNSPLHF.

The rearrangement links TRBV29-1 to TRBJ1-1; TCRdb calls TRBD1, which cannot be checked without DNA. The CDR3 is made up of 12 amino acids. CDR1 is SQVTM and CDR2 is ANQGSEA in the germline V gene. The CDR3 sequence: CSVERGGTEAFF.

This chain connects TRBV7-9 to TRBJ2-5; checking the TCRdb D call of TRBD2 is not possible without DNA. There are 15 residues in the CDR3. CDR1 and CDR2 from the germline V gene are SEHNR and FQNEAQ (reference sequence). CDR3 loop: CASSGTSFGSETQYF. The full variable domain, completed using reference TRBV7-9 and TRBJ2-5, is DTGVSQNPRHKITKRGQNVTFRCDPISEHNRLYWYRQTLGQGPEFLTYFQNEAQLEKSRLLSDRFSAERPKGSFSTLEIQRTEQGDSAMYLCASSGTSFGSETQYFGPGTRLLVL.

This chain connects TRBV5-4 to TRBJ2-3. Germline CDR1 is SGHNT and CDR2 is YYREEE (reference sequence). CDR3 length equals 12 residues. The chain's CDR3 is CASTLTGDTQYF.

The CDR3 here is CASRLQGEQETQYF. The chain couples TRBV6-6 to TRBJ2-5; TCRdb designates TRBD1, a call that cannot be tested without DNA. The CDR3 runs to 14 residues. CDR1 MNHNY and CDR2 SVGAGI come from the germline V gene (reference sequence).

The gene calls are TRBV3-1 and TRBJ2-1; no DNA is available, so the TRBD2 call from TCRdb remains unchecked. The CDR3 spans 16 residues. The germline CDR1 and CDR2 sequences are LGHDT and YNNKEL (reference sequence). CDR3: CASSPNAGSLQWEQFF.

CDR3 in amino acids: CASSQTQQGISYEQYF. This sequence joins TRBV4-2 and TRBJ2-7. This CDR3 region has 16 residues. CDR1 and CDR2 from the germline V gene are LGHNA and YNFKEQ.

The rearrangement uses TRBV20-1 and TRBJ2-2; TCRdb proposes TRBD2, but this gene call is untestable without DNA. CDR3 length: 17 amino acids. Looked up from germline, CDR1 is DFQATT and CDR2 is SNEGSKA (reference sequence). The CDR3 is CSARPGLAGVNTGELFF.

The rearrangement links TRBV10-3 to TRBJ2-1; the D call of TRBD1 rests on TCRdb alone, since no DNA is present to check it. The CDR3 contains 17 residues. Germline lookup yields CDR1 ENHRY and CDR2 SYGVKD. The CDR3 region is CAISGRSVGTENNEQFF.

The CDR3 reads CASSPSLARQETQYF. The gene calls are TRBV12-3 or TRBV12-4 and TRBJ2-5; TCRdb outputs TRBD2, but without DNA this stays unchecked. The CDR3 is made up of 15 amino acids.

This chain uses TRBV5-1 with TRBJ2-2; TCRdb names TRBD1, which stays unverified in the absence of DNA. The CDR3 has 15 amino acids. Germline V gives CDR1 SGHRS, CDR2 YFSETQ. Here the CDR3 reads CASSFSGGVTGELFF.

The CDR3 region is CASSWTLGSSTGELFF. The chain recombines TRBV5-1 with TRBJ2-2; there is no DNA to check the TCRdb D call of TRBD2. Looked up from germline, CDR1 is SGHRS and CDR2 is YFSETQ. There are 16 residues in the CDR3. Supplemented by reference TRBV5-1 and TRBJ2-2, the full variable domain reads KAGVTQTPRYLIKTRGQQVTLSCSPISGHRSVSWYQQTPGQGLQFLFEYFSETQRNKGNFPGRFSGRQFSNSRSEMNVSTLELGDSALYLCASSWTLGSSTGELFFGEGSRLTVL.

The CDR3 is CASSPRGGANYGYTF. The rearrangement joins TRBV7-9 to TRBJ1-2. The CDR3 totals 15 residues. Germline CDR1 and CDR2: SEHNR and FQNEAQ (reference sequence).

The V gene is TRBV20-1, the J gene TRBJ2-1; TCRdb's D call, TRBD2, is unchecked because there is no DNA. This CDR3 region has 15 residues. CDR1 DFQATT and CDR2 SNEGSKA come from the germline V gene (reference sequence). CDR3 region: CSARGASGGDNEQFF.

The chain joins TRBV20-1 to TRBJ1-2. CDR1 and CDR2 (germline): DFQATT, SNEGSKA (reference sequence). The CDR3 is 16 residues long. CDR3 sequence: CSASDSQGAGYYGYTF.

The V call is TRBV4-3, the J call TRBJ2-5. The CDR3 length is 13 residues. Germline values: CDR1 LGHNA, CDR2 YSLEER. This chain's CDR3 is CASSQRVEETQYF.

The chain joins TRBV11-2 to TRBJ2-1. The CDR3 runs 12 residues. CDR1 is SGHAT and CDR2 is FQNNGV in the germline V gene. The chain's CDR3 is CASSLAADEQFF.

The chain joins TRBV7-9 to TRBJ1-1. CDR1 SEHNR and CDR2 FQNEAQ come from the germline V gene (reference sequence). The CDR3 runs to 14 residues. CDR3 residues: CASSLQALNTEAFF.

The CDR3 protein is CASSLVGGELNAQFF. V gene TRBV7-2 combines with J gene TRBJ2-1; TCRdb names TRBD1, which stays unverified in the absence of DNA. CDR1 is SGHTA and CDR2 is FQGNSA in the germline V gene. The CDR3 consists of 15 residues. Full variable domain (missing parts from reference TRBV7-2 and TRBJ2-1): GAGVSQSPSNKVTEKGKDVELRCDPISGHTALYWYRQSLGQGLEFLIYFQGNSAPDKSGLPSDRFSAERTGGSVSTLTIQRTQQEDSAVYLCASSLVGGELNAQFFGPGTRLTVL.

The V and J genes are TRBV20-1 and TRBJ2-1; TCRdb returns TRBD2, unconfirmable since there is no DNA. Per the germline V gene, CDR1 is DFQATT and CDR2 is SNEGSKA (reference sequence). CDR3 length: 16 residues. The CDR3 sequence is CSARESLLSVTNEQFF.

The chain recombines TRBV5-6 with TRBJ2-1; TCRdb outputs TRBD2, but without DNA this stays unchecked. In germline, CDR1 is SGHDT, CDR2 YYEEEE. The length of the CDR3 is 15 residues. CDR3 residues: CASSLEIARYNEQFF.

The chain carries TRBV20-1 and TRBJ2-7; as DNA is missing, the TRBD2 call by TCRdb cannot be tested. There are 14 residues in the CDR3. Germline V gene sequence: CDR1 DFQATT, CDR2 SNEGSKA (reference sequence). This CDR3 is CSATSGRRSYEQYF.

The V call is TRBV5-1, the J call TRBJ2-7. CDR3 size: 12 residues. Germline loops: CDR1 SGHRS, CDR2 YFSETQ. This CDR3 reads CASSLAVGEQYF.